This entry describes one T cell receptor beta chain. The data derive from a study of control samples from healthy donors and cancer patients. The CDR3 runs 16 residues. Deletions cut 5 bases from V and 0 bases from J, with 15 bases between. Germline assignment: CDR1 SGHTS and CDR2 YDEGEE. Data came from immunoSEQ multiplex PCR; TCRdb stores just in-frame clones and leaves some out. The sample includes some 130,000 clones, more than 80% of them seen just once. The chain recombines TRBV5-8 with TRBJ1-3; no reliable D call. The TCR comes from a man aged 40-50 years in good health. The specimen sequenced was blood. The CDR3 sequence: CASSILQAVSGNTIYF. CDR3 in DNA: TGTGCCAGCAGTATACTCCAGGCGGTCTCTGGAAACACCATATATTTT.